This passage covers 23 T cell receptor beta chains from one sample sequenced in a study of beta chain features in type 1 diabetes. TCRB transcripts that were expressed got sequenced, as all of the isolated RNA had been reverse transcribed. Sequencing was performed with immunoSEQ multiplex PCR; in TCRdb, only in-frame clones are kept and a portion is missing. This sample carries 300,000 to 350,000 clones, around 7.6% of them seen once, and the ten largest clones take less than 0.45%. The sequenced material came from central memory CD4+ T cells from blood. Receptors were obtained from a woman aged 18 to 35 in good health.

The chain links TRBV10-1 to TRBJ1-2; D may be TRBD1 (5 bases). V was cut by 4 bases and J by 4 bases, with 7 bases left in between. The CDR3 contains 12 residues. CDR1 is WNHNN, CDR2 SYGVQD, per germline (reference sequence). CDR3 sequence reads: CASSGQLYGYTF. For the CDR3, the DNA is TGCGCCAGCAGTGGACAGCTCTATGGCTACACCTTC.

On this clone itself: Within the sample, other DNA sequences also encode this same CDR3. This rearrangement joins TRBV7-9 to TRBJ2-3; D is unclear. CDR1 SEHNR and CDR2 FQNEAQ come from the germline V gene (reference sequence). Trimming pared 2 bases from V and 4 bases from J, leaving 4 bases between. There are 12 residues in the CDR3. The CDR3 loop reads CASSLSADTQYF. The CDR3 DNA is TGTGCCAGCAGCTTAAGTGCAGATACGCAGTATTTT.

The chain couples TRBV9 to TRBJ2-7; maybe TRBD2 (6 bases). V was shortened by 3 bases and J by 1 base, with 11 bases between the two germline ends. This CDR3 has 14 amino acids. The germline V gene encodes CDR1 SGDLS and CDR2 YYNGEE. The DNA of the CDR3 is TGTGCCAGCAGCGCCCGGGACTCATCCTACGAGCAGTACTTC. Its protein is CASSARDSSYEQYF.

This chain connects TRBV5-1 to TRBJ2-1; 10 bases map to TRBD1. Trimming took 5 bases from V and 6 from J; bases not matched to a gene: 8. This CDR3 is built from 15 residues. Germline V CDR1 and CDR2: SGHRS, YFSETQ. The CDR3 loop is CASSYGQGEVNEQFF. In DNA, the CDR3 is TGCGCCAGCAGTTATGGACAGGGGGAGGTCAATGAGCAGTTCTTC.

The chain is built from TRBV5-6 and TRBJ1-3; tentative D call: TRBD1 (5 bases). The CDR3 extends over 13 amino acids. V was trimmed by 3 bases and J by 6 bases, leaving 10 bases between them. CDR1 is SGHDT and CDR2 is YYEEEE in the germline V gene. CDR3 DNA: TGTGCCAGCAGCTCCGCGGGGGTAAACACCATATATTTT. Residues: CASSSAGVNTIYF.

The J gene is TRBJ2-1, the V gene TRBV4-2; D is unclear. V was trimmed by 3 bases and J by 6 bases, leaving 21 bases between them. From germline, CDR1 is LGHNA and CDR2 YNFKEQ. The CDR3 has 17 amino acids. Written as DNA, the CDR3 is TGTGCCAGCAGCCATGCCTTAGGAAGTCCCCTCCCCAATGAGCAGTTCTTC. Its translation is CASSHALGSPLPNEQFF.

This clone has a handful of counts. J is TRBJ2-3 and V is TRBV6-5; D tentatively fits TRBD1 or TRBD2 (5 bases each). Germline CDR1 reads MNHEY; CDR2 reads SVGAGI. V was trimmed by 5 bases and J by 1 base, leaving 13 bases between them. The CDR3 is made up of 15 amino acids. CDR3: CASSGTSGGTDTQYF. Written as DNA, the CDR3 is TGTGCCAGCAGTGGGACCTCCGGGGGCACAGATACGCAGTATTTT.

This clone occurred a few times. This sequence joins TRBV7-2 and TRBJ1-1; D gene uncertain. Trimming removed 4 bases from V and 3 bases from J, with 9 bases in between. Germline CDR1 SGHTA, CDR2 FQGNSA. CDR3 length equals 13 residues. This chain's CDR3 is CASSSQSYTEAFF. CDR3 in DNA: TGTGCCAGCAGCTCGCAGTCATACACTGAAGCTTTCTTT.

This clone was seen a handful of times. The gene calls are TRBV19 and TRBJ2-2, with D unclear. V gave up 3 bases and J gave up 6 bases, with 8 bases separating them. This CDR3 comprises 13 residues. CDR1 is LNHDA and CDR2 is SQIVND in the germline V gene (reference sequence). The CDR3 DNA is TGTGCCAGTAGTATTACCGTCCCCGGGGAGCTGTTTTTT. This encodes CASSITVPGELFF.

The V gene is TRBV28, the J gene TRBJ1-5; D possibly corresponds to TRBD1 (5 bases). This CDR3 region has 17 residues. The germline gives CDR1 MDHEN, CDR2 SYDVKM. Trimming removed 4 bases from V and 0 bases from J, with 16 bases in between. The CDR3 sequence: CASSSPQGTYSNQPQHF. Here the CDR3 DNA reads TGTGCCAGCAGTTCCCCTCAGGGAACTTATAGCAATCAGCCCCAGCATTTT.

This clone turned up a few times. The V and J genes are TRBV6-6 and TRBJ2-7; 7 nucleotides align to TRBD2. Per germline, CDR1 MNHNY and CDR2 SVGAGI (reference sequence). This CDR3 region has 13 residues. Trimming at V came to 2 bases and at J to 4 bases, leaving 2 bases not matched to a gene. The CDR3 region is CASSYASGYEQYF. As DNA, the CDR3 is TGTGCCAGCAGTTACGCTAGCGGATACGAGCAGTACTTC.

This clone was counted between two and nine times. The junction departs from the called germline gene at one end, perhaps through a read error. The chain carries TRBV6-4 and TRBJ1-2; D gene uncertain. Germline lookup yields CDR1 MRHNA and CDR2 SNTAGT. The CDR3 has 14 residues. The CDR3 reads CASSYSGSRMGYTF. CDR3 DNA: TGTGCCAGCAGTTACTCTGGGTCGCGTATGGGCTACACCTTC.

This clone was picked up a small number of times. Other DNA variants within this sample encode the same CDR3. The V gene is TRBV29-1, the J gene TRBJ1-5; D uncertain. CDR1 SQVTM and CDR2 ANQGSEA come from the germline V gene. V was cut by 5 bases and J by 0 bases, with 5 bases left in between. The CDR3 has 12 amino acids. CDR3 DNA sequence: TGCAGCGTTAGGGATAGCAATCAGCCCCAGCATTTT. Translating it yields CSVRDSNQPQHF.

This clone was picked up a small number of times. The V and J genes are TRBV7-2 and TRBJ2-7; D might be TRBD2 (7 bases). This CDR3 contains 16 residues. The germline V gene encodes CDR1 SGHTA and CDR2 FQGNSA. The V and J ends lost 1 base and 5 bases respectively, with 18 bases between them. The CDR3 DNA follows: TGTGCCAGCAGCTTAGTTAAGGGAGGGGGGGTCCACGAGCAGTACTTC. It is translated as CASSLVKGGGVHEQYF.

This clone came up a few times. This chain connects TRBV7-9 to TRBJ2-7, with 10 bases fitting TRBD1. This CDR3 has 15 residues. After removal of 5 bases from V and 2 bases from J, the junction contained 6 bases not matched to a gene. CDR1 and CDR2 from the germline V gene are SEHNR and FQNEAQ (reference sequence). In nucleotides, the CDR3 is TGTGCCAGCAGCCCTCAGGGACAGGGGACCTACGAGCAGTACTTC. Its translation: CASSPQGQGTYEQYF.

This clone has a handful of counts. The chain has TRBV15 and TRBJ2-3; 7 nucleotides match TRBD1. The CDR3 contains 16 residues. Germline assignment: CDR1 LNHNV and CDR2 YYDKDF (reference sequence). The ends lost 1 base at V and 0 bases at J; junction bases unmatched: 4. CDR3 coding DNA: TGTGCCACCAGCAGAGGGACAGGAGAGAGCACAGATACGCAGTATTTT. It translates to CATSRGTGESTDTQYF.

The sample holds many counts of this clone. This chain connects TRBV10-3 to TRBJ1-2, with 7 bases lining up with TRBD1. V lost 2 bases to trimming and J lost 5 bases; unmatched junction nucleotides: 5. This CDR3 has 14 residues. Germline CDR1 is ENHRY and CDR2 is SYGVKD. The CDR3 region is CAISEETGSYGYTF. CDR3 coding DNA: TGTGCCATCAGTGAGGAGACAGGGAGTTATGGCTACACCTTC.

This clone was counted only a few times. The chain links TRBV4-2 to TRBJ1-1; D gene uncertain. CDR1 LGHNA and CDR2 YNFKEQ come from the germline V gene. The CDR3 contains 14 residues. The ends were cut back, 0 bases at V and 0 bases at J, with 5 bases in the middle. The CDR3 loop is CASSQDPLNTEAFF. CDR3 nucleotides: TGTGCCAGCAGCCAAGATCCGCTGAACACTGAAGCTTTCTTT.

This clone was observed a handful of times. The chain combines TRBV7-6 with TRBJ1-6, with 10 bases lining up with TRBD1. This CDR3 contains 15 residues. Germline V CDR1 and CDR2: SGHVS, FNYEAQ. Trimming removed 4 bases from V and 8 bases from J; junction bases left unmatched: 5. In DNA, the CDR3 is TGTGCCAGCAGCTCGGGACAGGGGCTGGATTCACCCCTCCACTTT. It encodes CASSSGQGLDSPLHF.

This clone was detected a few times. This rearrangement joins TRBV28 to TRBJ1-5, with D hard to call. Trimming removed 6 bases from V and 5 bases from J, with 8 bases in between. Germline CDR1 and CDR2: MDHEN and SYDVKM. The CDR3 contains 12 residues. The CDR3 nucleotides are TGTGCCAGCAGCCCCCCCTATCAGCCCCAGCATTTT. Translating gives CASSPPYQPQHF.

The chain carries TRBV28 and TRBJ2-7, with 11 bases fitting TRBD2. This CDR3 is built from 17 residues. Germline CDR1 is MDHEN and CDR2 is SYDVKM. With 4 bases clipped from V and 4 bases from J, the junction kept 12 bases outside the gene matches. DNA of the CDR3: TGTGCCAGCAGTTCCGCTTGGACTAGCGGGTTAAAGTACGAGCAGTACTTC. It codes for CASSSAWTSGLKYEQYF.

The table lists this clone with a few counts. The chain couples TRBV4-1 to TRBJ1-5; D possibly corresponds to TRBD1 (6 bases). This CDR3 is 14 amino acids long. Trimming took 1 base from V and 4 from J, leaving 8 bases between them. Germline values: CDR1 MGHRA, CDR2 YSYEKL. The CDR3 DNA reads TGCGCCAGCAGCCAAGGGACAGTTAATCAGCCCCAGCATTTT. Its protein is CASSQGTVNQPQHF.

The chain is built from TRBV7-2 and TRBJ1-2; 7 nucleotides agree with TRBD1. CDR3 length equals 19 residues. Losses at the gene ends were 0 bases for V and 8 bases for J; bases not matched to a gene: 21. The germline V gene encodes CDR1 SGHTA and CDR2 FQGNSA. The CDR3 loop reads CASSLALDRRSIVYGGYTF. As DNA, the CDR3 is TGTGCCAGCAGCTTAGCTCTGGACAGGAGGAGCATTGTATATGGAGGCTACACCTTC.